These T cell receptor beta chains were read from a single sample in a study of blood T cell repertoires in COVID-19. The repertoire was sequenced with immunoSEQ multiplex PCR; TCRdb's copy has only in-frame clones and lacks some. Here the sample spans around 290,000 clones, 80% to 90% being singletons. The material sequenced was peripheral blood. Every receptor here comes from a man aged 40-55 years with acute or convalescent COVID-19. Each CDR3 is given with its conserved first and last residue.

CDR3 length	J gene	V gene	CDR3 protein
15	TRBJ1-6	TRBV5-6	CASSTGSSYNSPLHF
18	TRBJ1-3	TRBV6-6	CASSLLLTDSGSGNTIYF
15	TRBJ2-3	TRBV6-5	CASRLAGLHTDTQYF
15	TRBJ2-1	TRBV9	CASSVDPGVYNEQFF
15	TRBJ2-2	TRBV3-1/TRBV3-2	CASSYRTGITGELFF
15	TRBJ1-3	TRBV7-3	CASSSYGTVGNTIYF
13	TRBJ2-1	TRBV7-3	CASSPGTFNEQFF
16	TRBJ1-2	TRBV5-1	CASSSGQGWRDYGYTF
12	TRBJ1-2	TRBV2	CASRPGQEDYTF
12	TRBJ1-2	TRBV7-9	CASSPAGDGYTF
17	TRBJ2-2	TRBV27	CASSLWGQGAKTGELFF
16	TRBJ1-1	TRBV5-4	CASSLESWGGNTEAFF
13	TRBJ1-1	TRBV12-3/TRBV12-4	CASRWDMNTEAFF
12	TRBJ1-4	TRBV2	CASRDRGEKLFF
16	TRBJ1-4	TRBV2	CASRTGQLATNEKLFF
15	TRBJ2-7	TRBV5-1	CASSLAPLSSYEQYF
15	TRBJ1-2	TRBV3-1/TRBV3-2	CASSQDLGQFYGYTF
15	TRBJ2-7	TRBV30	CAWTLGQGYSHEQYF
15	TRBJ1-3	TRBV27	CASSPTGVPGNTIYF
15	TRBJ1-2	TRBV5-1	CASSAWTGGDYGYTF
15	TRBJ1-1	TRBV6-4	CASSEEQGMNTEAFF
16	TRBJ2-3	TRBV7-2	CASSSGLAGATGVEYF
15	TRBJ2-2	TRBV5-4	CASSLEGARAGELFF
16	TRBJ1-3	TRBV21-1	CASSKEATVSGNTIYF
13	TRBJ2-3	TRBV10-3	CATRAGNTDTQYF
18	TRBJ2-6	TRBV6-4	CASSDSRQGAAGANVLTF
16	TRBJ2-1	TRBV19	CASSTLSGGVYNEQFF
16	TRBJ1-4	TRBV5-6	CASSFGQGYANEKLFF
15	TRBJ2-2	TRBV29-1	CSVGTGGGLAGELFF
14	TRBJ1-6	TRBV5-1	CASSRGGENSPLHF
14	TRBJ1-1	TRBV30	CAWSFGGLNTEAFF
15	TRBJ2-6	TRBV5-6	CASSFRAGSGVRLTF
16	TRBJ1-1	TRBV7-8	CASSFSLGTGSTEAFF
14	TRBJ2-5	TRBV30	CAWSVGLAEETQYF
15	TRBJ2-7	TRBV2	CASSEGARSLNEQYF
16	TRBJ1-5	TRBV6-6	CASKGTGALGGVAQHF
12	TRBJ2-7	TRBV5-1	CASSFQGDEQYF
14	TRBJ1-2	TRBV24-1	CATSDLGRNYGYTF
15	TRBJ1-5	TRBV6-6	CASSDRGLGNQPQHF
17	TRBJ2-1	TRBV5-6	CASTPDPGQGSYNEQFF
14	TRBJ1-2	TRBV5-5	CASSLALGQYGYTF
16	TRBJ2-1	TRBV9	CASSVSTSGAYNEQFF
13	TRBJ1-5	TRBV7-8	CASSPRRDQPQHF
15	TRBJ1-2	TRBV6-5	CASSRQGPANYGYTF
16	TRBJ2-2	TRBV19	CASRGTGVYSTGELFF
17	TRBJ2-6	TRBV4-2	CASSQALTGTGANVLTF
15	TRBJ2-1	TRBV27	CASSPSGVAYNEQFF
15	TRBJ2-1	TRBV10-1	CASSEAVSGGEEQFF
15	TRBJ1-6	TRBV5-1	CASSLSSQINSPLHF
19	TRBJ2-1	TRBV18	CASSPKFRTGDSSYNEQFF
14	TRBJ1-3	TRBV6-5	CASSTEHSGNTIYF
15	TRBJ1-2	TRBV10-3	CAISESGAGFGGYTF